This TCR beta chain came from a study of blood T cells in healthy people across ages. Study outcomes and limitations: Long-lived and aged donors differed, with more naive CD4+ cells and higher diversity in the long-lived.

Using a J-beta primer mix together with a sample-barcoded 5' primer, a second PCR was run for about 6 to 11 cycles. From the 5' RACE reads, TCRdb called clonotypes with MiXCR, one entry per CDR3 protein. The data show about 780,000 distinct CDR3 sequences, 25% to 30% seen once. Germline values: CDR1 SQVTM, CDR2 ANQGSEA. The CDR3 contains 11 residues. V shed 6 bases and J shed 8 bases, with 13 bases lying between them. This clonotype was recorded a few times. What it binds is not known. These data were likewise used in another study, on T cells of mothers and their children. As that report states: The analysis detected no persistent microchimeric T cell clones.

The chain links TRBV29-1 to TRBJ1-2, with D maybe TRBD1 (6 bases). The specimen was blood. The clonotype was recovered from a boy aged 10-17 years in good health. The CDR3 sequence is CSVFDRQGYTF. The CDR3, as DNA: TGCAGCGTATTCGACAGGCAAGGCTACACCTTC.